The TCR beta chain under discussion was sequenced for a study of CD8+ T cells in alopecia areata. Study context: A regimen of oral tofacitinib, 5 to 10 mg twice daily, was given to treated patients. Overall study findings and caveats: Sharing of TCR sequences between patients (possibly for HLA-related reasons) was less clear than in mice. How baseline CD8+ expansion relates to response remains uncertain (there was one nonresponder).

This clone was recorded a few times. What it binds is unknown. RNA extraction and reverse transcription yielded cDNA as sequencing template. Clones were read by immunoSEQ multiplex PCR, and TCRdb kept only the in-frame ones, dropping some. The profile shows hundreds of thousands of clones, 45% to 70% of them singletons. As for treatment: oral pan-JAK inhibitor, 5-10 mg twice daily. Punch biopsies of lesional scalp, plus peripheral blood, were taken from alopecia areata patients. Germline-derived CDR1 and CDR2 are MNHEY and SVGAGI. The CDR3 totals 11 residues. V lost 8 bases, J lost 0 bases, and 4 bases lay in between.

This material consisted of CD4+ T cells sorted from blood, taken between weeks 51 and 54, from a patient treated with tofacitinib. The receptor's source is a human donor with alopecia areata. J is TRBJ1-1 and V is TRBV6-5; D gene unclear. CDR3 loop: CASFMNTEAFF. CDR3 DNA sequence: TGTGCCAGCTTTATGAACACTGAAGCTTTCTTT.